This paragraph covers one T cell receptor (beta chain) sequence. Its target is not known. The data stem from a study of T cell repertoires in cytomegalovirus infection. Turning to the study itself: Selected CMV epitopes included recently identified HLA-C-restricted ones as well as well-studied HLA-B-restricted ones. The public TCR beta signatures pointed to both CMV infection and matching HLA type.

The study, taken as a whole, reports: HLA-C-restricted CMV-specific TCR beta clonotypes were dominant in the ex vivo response. Individuals carrying CMV plus the relevant HLA were identified by cumulative frequency of public TCR beta families.

MiXCR, run by TCRdb on the reads, gives a single entry per CDR3 protein. Here the sample spans approximately 350,000 distinct CDR3 sequences, approximately 30% being singletons. CDR1 and CDR2 from the germline V gene are MNHNS and SASEGT. This CDR3 region has 13 residues. The junction had 9 bases not matched to a gene; V was cut back by 6 bases and J by 8 bases. This clonotype originated in a human donor in good health (CMV status not recorded). Some clones in this sample may be carry-over from other donors' samples. Sequencing used cultured PBMCs, obtained from culture after CMV antigen stimulation. The gene calls are TRBV6-1 and TRBJ1-2; 7 nucleotides match TRBD1. Written as DNA, the CDR3 is TGTGCCAGCAGACCCTACAGGGGCCTGGGCTACACCTTC. Its protein product is CASRPYRGLGYTF.